Shown below are 2 T cell receptor beta chains from a single sample sequenced in a study of tissue T cells after allogeneic stem cell transplantation. Profiling relied on immunoSEQ multiplex PCR, and the TCRdb table lists in-frame clones only, not all of them. Seen here are 6,000 to 9,500 clones, roughly 34% observed once, and the top ten hold around 6.4%. As to time point: mouse harvest day 14 after allogeneic transplant. Mouse grafts combined 10^7 T-cell-depleted bone marrow cells with 10^6 splenic CD5+ T cells. Sequencing was carried out using skin. These receptors all stem from a female BALB/c mouse given C57BL/6 T cells with graft-versus-host disease after an allogeneic hematopoietic cell transplant.

This clone was counted a single time. Genes and germline are mouse. The observed sequence ends 1 residue before the CDR3 terminus, with the missing tail filled in from the germline J gene. V usage is TRBV5 and J usage is TRBJ1-6, with a tentative D call TRBD1 (5 bases). TRBJ1-6 is assigned to the ORF class and has an uncertain function. CDR1 LGHNA and CDR2 YNLKQL come from the germline V gene (reference sequence). This CDR3 contains 15 residues. Between the trimmed V and J ends, which lost 0 bases and 9 bases, there was a span of 12 bases. This chain's CDR3 is CASSQEGRAGSPLYF. The sequenced part of the CDR3 DNA is TGTGCCAGCAGCCAAGAAGGCAGGGCGGGTTCGCCCCTCTAC.

This clone was detected a few times. The germline and genes are mouse ones. The read comes to an end 1 residue before the CDR3 does, leaving the germline J gene to fill in the end. The chain joins TRBV15 to TRBJ1-4; 7 nucleotides align to TRBD1. Per germline, CDR1 SGHND and CDR2 FRSKSL. V was clipped by 5 bases and J by 3 bases; unmatched bases: 3. The CDR3 extends over 14 amino acids. The covered CDR3 bases are TGTGCCAGCAGTCGACAGGGTCCCAACGAAAGATTATTT. Translated: CASSRQGPNERLF. The whole CDR3 reads CASSRQGPNERLFF. Full variable domain (outside the CDR3, taken from reference TRBV15 and TRBJ1-4): DAGVTQTPRHEVAEKGQTIILKCEPVSGHNDLFWYRQTKIQGLELLSYFRSKSLMEDGGAFKDRFKAEMLNSSFSTLKIQPTEPKDSAVYLCASSRQGPNERLFFGHGTKLSVL.